This TCR beta chain was identified in a study of shared clonotypes between healthy human individuals. The assay used deep level. Only in-frame clones appear in the TCRdb table, and some are missing; sequencing was by immunoSEQ multiplex PCR. The table has some 1 million clones, roughly 75% seen once; the top ten hold about 1.5%. This CDR3 is 14 amino acids long. In germline, CDR1 is KGHSH, CDR2 LQKENI. Losses at the gene ends were 5 bases for V and 2 bases for J; bases not matched to a gene: 4. This receptor was identified in a man between 18 and 29 years old in good health. The sequenced material came from memory CD4+ T cells sorted from blood. Subset of the sample: CD45RA-negative fraction. This sequence joins TRBV18 and TRBJ2-5; 8 bases are shared with TRBD1. The CDR3 protein is CASSSRTGQETQYF. In DNA, the CDR3 is TGTGCCAGCTCATCAAGGACAGGGCAAGAGACCCAGTACTTC.